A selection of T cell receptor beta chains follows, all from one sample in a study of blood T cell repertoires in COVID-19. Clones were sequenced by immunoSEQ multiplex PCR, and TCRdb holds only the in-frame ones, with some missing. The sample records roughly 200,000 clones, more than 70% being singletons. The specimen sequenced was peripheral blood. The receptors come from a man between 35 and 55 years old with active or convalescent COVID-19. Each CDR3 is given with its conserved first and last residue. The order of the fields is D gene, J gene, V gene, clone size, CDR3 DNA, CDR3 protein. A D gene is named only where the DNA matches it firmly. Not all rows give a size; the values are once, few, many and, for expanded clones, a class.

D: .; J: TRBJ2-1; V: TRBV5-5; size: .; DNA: TGTGCCAGCAGCCCCGAGACCTGGCGGGAGCAGTTCTTC; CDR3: CASSPETWREQFF
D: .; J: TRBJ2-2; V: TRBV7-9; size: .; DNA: TGTGCCCGGACAGACTTCTCGAACACCGGGGAGCTGTTTTTT; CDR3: CARTDFSNTGELFF
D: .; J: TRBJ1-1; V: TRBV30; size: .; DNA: TGTGCCTGGAGTCGAGGGTGGGACACTGAAGCTTTCTTT; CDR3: CAWSRGWDTEAFF
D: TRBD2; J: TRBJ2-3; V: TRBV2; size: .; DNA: TGTGCCAGCAGCCAACTAGCGGGGCGAGGCACAGATACGCAGTATTTT; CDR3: CASSQLAGRGTDTQYF
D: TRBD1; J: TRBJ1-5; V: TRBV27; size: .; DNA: TGTGCCAGCAGTTTAAAGACAGGGGATCAGCCCCAGCATTTT; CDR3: CASSLKTGDQPQHF
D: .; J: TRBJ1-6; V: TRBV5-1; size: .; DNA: TGCGCCAGCAGCTTGCGTAGGGGCGATAATTCACCCCTCCACTTT; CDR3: CASSLRRGDNSPLHF
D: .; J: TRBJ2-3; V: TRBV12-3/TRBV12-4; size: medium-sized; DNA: TGTGCCAGCAGGTACACAGATACGCAGTATTTT; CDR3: CASRYTDTQYF
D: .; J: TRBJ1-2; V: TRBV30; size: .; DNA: TGTGCCTGGAGCTCGGGAAATACCTTCGCTGCCGGCGGCTACACCTTC; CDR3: CAWSSGNTFAAGGYTF
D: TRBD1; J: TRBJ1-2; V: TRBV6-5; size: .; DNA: TGTGCCAGCAGTCGGACAGGCCTAGACTATGGCTACACCTTC; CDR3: CASSRTGLDYGYTF
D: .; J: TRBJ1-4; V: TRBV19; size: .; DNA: TGTGCCAGTTCGTCTCTTTGGTCTGGGGCAGTAAATGAAAAACTGTTTTTT; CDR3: CASSSLWSGAVNEKLFF
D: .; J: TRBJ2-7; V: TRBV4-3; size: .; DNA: TGCGCCAGCAGCCAAGTCGAGGCCGGGGGCTACGAGCAGTACTTC; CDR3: CASSQVEAGGYEQYF
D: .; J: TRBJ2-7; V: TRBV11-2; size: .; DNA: TGTGCCAGCAGCTTAGGGCGGCACTCCTACGAGCAGTACTTC; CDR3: CASSLGRHSYEQYF
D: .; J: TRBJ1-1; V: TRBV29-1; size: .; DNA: TGCAGCGTTGAACCAGGACAAATGAACACTGAAGCTTTCTTT; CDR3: CSVEPGQMNTEAFF
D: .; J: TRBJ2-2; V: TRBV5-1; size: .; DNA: TGCGCCAGCAGCCAACAAACCGACACCGGGGAGCTGTTTTTT; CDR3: CASSQQTDTGELFF
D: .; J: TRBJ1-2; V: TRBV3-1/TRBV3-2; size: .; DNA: TGTGCCAGCAGCCAAGAGAGCAGGGCGGATTCCTATGGCTACACCTTC; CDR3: CASSQESRADSYGYTF
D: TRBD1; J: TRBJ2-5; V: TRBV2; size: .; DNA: TGTGCCAGCAGTGAAAGGACAGGGGGCAAGACCCAGTACTTC; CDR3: CASSERTGGKTQYF
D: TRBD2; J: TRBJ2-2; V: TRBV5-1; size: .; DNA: TGCGCCAGCAGCCTAGCGGGAGGTAACACCGGGGAGCTGTTTTTT; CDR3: CASSLAGGNTGELFF
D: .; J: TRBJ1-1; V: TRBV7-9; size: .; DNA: TGTGCCAGCAGCGCTCGGACTGTGAACACTGAAGCTTTCTTT; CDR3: CASSARTVNTEAFF
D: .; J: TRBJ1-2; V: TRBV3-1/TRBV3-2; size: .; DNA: TGTGCCAGCAGCCAAGTTGAGAACTATGGCTACACCTTC; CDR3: CASSQVENYGYTF
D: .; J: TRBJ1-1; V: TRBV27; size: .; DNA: TGTGCCAGCAGTCGCACTCCGGACGGACTCAATGGGGCTTTCTTT; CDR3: CASSRTPDGLNGAFF
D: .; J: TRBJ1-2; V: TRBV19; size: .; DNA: TGTGCCAGTAGTCCGGACAGTTACGCCTATGGCTACACCTTC; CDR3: CASSPDSYAYGYTF
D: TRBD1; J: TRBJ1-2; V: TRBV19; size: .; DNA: TGTGCCAGTAGTACGGGACAGCAAGCTAACTATGGCTACACCTTC; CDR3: CASSTGQQANYGYTF
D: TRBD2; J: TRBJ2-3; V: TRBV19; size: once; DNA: TGTGCCAGTAGCCAAAGGACTAGCGGGAACACAGATACGCAGTATTTT; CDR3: CASSQRTSGNTDTQYF
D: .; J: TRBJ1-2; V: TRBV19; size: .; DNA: TGTGCCAGTAGTATACCCCCTTACGCGGATGGCTACACCTTC; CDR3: CASSIPPYADGYTF
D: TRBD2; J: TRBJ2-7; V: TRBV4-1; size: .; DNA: TGCGCCAGCAGCCAAGCCTCCAGAAGCGGGAGGCCCTCCTACGAGCAGTACTTC; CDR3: CASSQASRSGRPSYEQYF
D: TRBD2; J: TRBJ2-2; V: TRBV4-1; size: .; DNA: TGCGCCAGCAGCCAATGGGGACTAGCGGCTTTCGCCGGGGAGCTGTTTTTT; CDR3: CASSQWGLAAFAGELFF
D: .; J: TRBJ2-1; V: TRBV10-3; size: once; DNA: TGTGCCATCATCCCGGTCGAGCAGTTCTTC; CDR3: CAIIPVEQFF
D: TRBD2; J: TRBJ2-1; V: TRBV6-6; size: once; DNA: TGTGCCAGCAGCCGAGAGGGGCTAGCGGGACCATACAATGAGCAGTTCTTC; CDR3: CASSREGLAGPYNEQFF
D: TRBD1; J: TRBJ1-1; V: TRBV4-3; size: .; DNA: TGCGCCAGCAGCCAAGAAACGGACAGGGGATACACTGAAGCTTTCTTT; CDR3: CASSQETDRGYTEAFF
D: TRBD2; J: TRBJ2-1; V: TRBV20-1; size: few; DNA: TGCAGTGCTAGTAAGGGGACTAACTACAATGAGCAGTTCTTC; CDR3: CSASKGTNYNEQFF
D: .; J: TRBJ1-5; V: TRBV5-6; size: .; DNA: TGTGCCAGCAGCTTAGGTTTCCTAAGGGGTACGCGCAATCAGCCCCAGCATTTT; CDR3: CASSLGFLRGTRNQPQHF
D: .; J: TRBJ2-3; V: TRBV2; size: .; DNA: TGTGCCAGCAGTGACGGACTGAGTGGCGATACGCAGTATTTT; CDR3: CASSDGLSGDTQYF
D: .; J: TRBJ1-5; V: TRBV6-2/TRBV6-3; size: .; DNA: TGTGCCAGCAGTCCGGCGGGGACCCAGCCCCAGCATTTT; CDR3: CASSPAGTQPQHF
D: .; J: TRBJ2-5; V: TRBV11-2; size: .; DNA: TGTGCCAGCAGCCCGGGAGTGGTTGGGGAGACCCAGTACTTC; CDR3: CASSPGVVGETQYF
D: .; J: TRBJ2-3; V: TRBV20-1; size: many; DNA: TGCAGTGCTGGCCGGAGTTATACGCAGTATTTT; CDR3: CSAGRSYTQYF
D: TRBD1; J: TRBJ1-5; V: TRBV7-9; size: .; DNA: TGTGCCAGCAGCCGGGACAGGGGGAACCAGCCCCAGCATTTT; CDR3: CASSRDRGNQPQHF
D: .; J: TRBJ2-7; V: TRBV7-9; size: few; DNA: TGTGCCAGCAGCCCAAGAGGGGGAACCCCCTACGAGCAGTACTTC; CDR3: CASSPRGGTPYEQYF
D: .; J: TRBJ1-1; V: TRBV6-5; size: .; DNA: TGTGCCAGCAGTTACTCTAGGCGGATTAACACTGAAGCTTTCTTT; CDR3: CASSYSRRINTEAFF
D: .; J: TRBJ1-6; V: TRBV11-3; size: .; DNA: TGTGCCAGCAGCTTACTCACGACTCGGAGCTCCTATAATTCACCCCTCCACTTT; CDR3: CASSLLTTRSSYNSPLHF
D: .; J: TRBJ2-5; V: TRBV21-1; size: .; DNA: TGTGCCAGCAGCAAAGCTCCGGGACAGTCCCAAGAGACCCAGTACTTC; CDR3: CASSKAPGQSQETQYF
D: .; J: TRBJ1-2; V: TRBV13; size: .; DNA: TGTGCCAGCAGCTCACAAGAAGACTATGGCTACACCTTC; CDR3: CASSSQEDYGYTF
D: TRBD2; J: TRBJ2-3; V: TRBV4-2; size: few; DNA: TGTGCCAGCAGCCAAGACCTGGGACTAGCGGGAGATGGAGACAGACTAGGTACGCAGTATTTT; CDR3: CASSQDLGLAGDGDRLGTQYF
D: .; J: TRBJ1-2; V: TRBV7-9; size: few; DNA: TGTGCCAGCGCCGGACAGACTGTTTATGGCTACACCTTC; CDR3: CASAGQTVYGYTF
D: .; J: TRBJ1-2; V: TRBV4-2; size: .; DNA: TGTGCCAGCAGCCAAGATCTAAGGGGCTACTATGGCTACACCTTC; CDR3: CASSQDLRGYYGYTF
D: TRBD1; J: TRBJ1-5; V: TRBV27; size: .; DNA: TGTGCCAGCAGTTCGGGGACAGGGGGCTTCGGGCAGCCCCAGCATTTT; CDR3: CASSSGTGGFGQPQHF
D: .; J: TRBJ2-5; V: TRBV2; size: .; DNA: TGTGCCAGCAGCCCCGGACAGCCTGCTCAAGAGACCCAGTACTTC; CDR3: CASSPGQPAQETQYF